Presented here are 26 T cell receptor beta chains from one specimen sequenced in a study of a mutant IDH1 vaccine in newly diagnosed glioma. These receptors have no known antigen. Produced via immunoSEQ multiplex PCR; TCRdb's table is partial and in-frame only. The data contain roughly 48,000 clones, roughly 90% of them singletons. Time point in this sample: week 11, during vaccination. Vaccination comprised doses that each held 300 ug of mutant IDH1 20-mer peptide, plus topical imiquimod. The material was PBMCs, obtained from a glioma patient whose treatment included an IDH1 peptide vaccine. All receptors derive from a man aged 50-59 years with glioma.

The chain carries TRBV11-2 and TRBJ1-4, with D unclear. Trimming shortened V by 0 bases and J by 10 bases, and 15 bases separated the two germline ends. The CDR3 runs to 15 residues. CDR1 and CDR2 from the germline V gene are SGHAT and FQNNGV. The CDR3 is CASSLDSPVGRKLFF. The CDR3 coding sequence is TGTGCCAGCAGCTTAGATAGTCCAGTTGGGAGAAAACTGTTTTTT.

V gene TRBV7-2 combines with J gene TRBJ2-7, with TRBD1 as a possible D gene (5 bases). The CDR3 totals 13 residues. Trimming took 5 bases from V and 0 from J, leaving 8 bases between them. Germline V lookup: CDR1 SGHTA, CDR2 FQGNSA. The CDR3 sequence: CASSQTASYEQYF. In DNA form, the CDR3 reads TGTGCCAGCAGCCAGACAGCCTCCTACGAGCAGTACTTC. The variable domain in full, with the rest retrieved from reference TRBV7-2 and TRBJ2-7, is GAGVSQSPSNKVTEKGKDVELRCDPISGHTALYWYRQSLGQGLEFLIYFQGNSAPDKSGLPSDRFSAERTGGSVSTLTIQRTQQEDSAVYLCASSQTASYEQYFGPGTRLTVT.

This clone has only one observation. This chain connects TRBV19 to TRBJ2-3; tentatively, D is TRBD2 (7 bases). The CDR3 length is 13 residues. CDR1 and CDR2 from the germline V gene are LNHDA and SQIVND (reference sequence). Trimming left V 8 bases short and J 6 bases short, with 15 bases between. The CDR3 is CASCRRGHDTQYF. The CDR3 nucleotides are TGTGCCAGTTGTCGGCGGGGGCACGATACGCAGTATTTT.

This rearrangement joins TRBV29-1 to TRBJ1-1; 12 bases are shared with TRBD1. Germline V CDR1 and CDR2: SQVTM, ANQGSEA. The CDR3 runs to 13 residues. The junction had 6 bases not matched to a gene; V was cut back by 6 bases and J by 7 bases. Here the CDR3 reads CSVAGQGANEAFF. The DNA for the CDR3 is TGCAGCGTGGCGGGACAGGGGGCAAATGAAGCTTTCTTT. The complete variable domain, with remaining parts taken from reference TRBV29-1 and TRBJ1-1, reads SAVISQKPSRDICQRGTSLTIQCQVDSQVTMMFWYRQQPGQSLTLIATANQGSEATYESGFVIDKFPISRPNLTFSTLTVSNMSPEDSSIYLCSVAGQGANEAFFGQGTRLTVV.

The V and J genes are TRBV5-1 and TRBJ2-4; tentatively, D is TRBD1 or TRBD2 (5 bases each). Germline-derived CDR1 and CDR2 are SGHRS and YFSETQ. V was shortened by 4 bases and J by 0 bases, with 8 bases between the two germline ends. CDR3 length: 14 amino acids. The CDR3 sequence is CASSIGTAKNIQYF. The CDR3 nucleotides read TGCGCCAGCAGCATAGGGACAGCCAAAAACATTCAGTACTTC.

This clone appeared once. This chain links TRBV5-1 with TRBJ2-5; TRBD2 matches 12 bases. Germline trimming cut 4 bases from V and 5 bases from J; bases unmatched to any gene: 15. The CDR3 covers 18 residues. Germline CDR1 reads SGHRS; CDR2 reads YFSETQ. Here the CDR3 DNA reads TGCGCCAGCAGCCCGTCTCCTAGCGGGGGGGGCCCAGGGGAGACCCAGTACTTC. This translates into CASSPSPSGGGPGETQYF.

This clone was observed a single time. The rearrangement uses TRBV10-2 and TRBJ1-3, with D unclear. Germline V CDR1 and CDR2: WSHSY, SAAADI. The CDR3 runs to 14 residues. Trimming cost V 3 bases and J 3 bases, with 9 bases left between them. The CDR3 loop is CASSDRTSGNTIYF. The CDR3 DNA reads as TGCGCCAGCAGTGATCGGACGAGTGGAAACACCATATATTTT.

The chain recombines TRBV7-8 with TRBJ1-3, with a tentative D call TRBD1 (5 bases). The CDR3 consists of 15 residues. Between the trimmed V and J ends, which lost 0 bases and 7 bases, there was a span of 13 bases. In germline, CDR1 is SGHVS, CDR2 FQNEAQ. DNA for the CDR3: TGTGCCAGCAGCTTAGCTGGGGCAGGGTTGAACACCATATATTTT. Residues: CASSLAGAGLNTIYF.

DNA of the CDR3: TGTGCCAGCAGTTACTCTCAGGGACGGGCCTCCTACGAGCAGTACTTC. This translates into CASSYSQGRASYEQYF. The chain is built from TRBV6-6 and TRBJ2-5; D assignment may be TRBD1 or TRBD2 (5 bases each). The better agreement between TRBJ2-7 and the DNA end casts doubt on the J call. This CDR3 comprises 16 residues. In germline, CDR1 is MNHNY, CDR2 SVGAGI (reference sequence).

This rearrangement joins TRBV6-5 to TRBJ1-5; tentatively, D is TRBD1 (5 bases). Germline V gene sequence: CDR1 MNHEY, CDR2 SVGAGI. CDR3 length: 15 amino acids. Trimming stripped 6 bases from V and 3 bases from J, with 15 bases between. The DNA for the CDR3 is TGTGCCAGCAGAAGCAGCTGGGGGGACAATCAGCCCCAGCATTTT. Amino acid sequence: CASRSSWGDNQPQHF.

This clone appeared once. This chain links TRBV28 with TRBJ1-2, with TRBD1 matching 8 bases. The trim removed 7 bases at V and 8 bases at J, leaving 9 bases unmatched. The CDR3 sequence is 13 residues long. Germline V gives CDR1 MDHEN, CDR2 SYDVKM. CDR3 loop: CASNTDRGGGYTF. The CDR3 DNA sequence: TGTGCCAGCAATACTGACAGGGGAGGCGGCTACACCTTC.

The genes are TRBV10-3 and TRBJ2-7; 8 bases fit TRBD1. There are 14 residues in the CDR3. Losses at the gene ends were 3 bases for V and 5 bases for J; bases not matched to a gene: 6. Germline V lookup: CDR1 ENHRY, CDR2 SYGVKD. The CDR3 nucleotides read TGTGCCATCAGTGACCCAGGGGGCCGTAACGAGCAGTACTTC. Amino acids: CAISDPGGRNEQYF.

The V and J genes are TRBV18 and TRBJ1-1, with a tentative D call TRBD1 (6 bases). Trimming cost V 3 bases and J 4 bases, with 9 bases left between them. Germline V gene sequence: CDR1 KGHSH, CDR2 LQKENI. The CDR3 sequence is 13 residues long. Here the CDR3 reads CASSPTGRTEAFF. CDR3 sequence (DNA): TGTGCCAGCTCACCCACAGGGCGCACTGAAGCTTTCTTT.

The chain has TRBV30 and TRBJ1-2; 9 bases agree with TRBD1. V trimming: 7 bases; J trimming: 0 bases; junction bases outside the gene matches: 9. The CDR3 runs 15 residues. From germline, CDR1 is GTSNPN and CDR2 SVGIG (reference sequence). The CDR3 spells CASRQGVPTNYGYTF. CDR3 nucleotides: TGTGCCTCGCGACAGGGGGTGCCAACTAACTATGGCTACACCTTC.

This rearrangement joins TRBV6-1 to TRBJ1-5; D remains ambiguous. Trimming left V 1 base short and J 0 bases short, with 7 bases between. The V gene's germline CDR1 is MNHNS and CDR2 SASEGT. CDR3 size: 15 residues. The CDR3 nucleotides are TGTGCCAGCAGTGAAGAGGGTTATAGCAATCAGCCCCAGCATTTT. This codes for CASSEEGYSNQPQHF.

The CDR3 protein is CASSLGWGYNEQFF. The CDR3 DNA sequence: TGTGCCAGCAGCTTAGGGTGGGGGTACAATGAGCAGTTCTTC. The rearrangement joins TRBV7-2 to TRBJ2-1, with D perhaps assigned TRBD1 or TRBD2 (5 bases each). The CDR3 has 14 residues. From germline, CDR1 is SGHTA and CDR2 FQGNSA. V dropped 1 base and J dropped 4 bases, with 8 bases sitting between them.

The chain joins TRBV6-5 to TRBJ2-1; D is possibly TRBD2 (6 bases). V was pared by 8 bases and J by 3 bases, with 17 bases between. This CDR3 region has 15 residues. Germline assignment: CDR1 MNHEY and CDR2 SVGAGI. The CDR3, as DNA: TGTGCCAGCGGGTCTGGGCGGGACCTCTACAATGAGCAGTTCTTC. It codes for CASGSGRDLYNEQFF.

V gene TRBV7-6 combines with J gene TRBJ2-1; no clear D gene. The ends were cut back, 2 bases at V and 9 bases at J, with 17 bases in the middle. CDR3 size: 15 residues. CDR1 is SGHVS, CDR2 FNYEAQ, per germline. The CDR3 nucleotides are TGTGCCAGCAGCTTATCCGACCAGGCGATGGTTGAGCAGTTCTTC. Translating it yields CASSLSDQAMVEQFF.

This rearrangement joins TRBV27 to TRBJ2-1; no clear D. Trimming cost V 1 base and J 2 bases, with 18 bases left between them. CDR3 length equals 18 residues. Per germline, CDR1 MNHEY and CDR2 SMNVEV (reference sequence). The CDR3 DNA sequence: TGTGCCAGCAGTTTATATCCCTCAACGGGCCGCACCTACAATGAGCAGTTCTTC. It yields the protein CASSLYPSTGRTYNEQFF.

This chain links TRBV7-2 with TRBJ2-5, with D hard to call. CDR1 is SGHTA and CDR2 is FQGNSA in the germline V gene. The CDR3 sequence is 13 residues long. Trimming took 5 bases from V and 5 from J, leaving 12 bases between them. The CDR3 loop reads CASSPGGLETQYF. CDR3 nucleotide sequence: TGTGCCAGCAGCCCTGGTGGATTGGAGACCCAGTACTTC.

The rearrangement links TRBV9 to TRBJ2-7, with unresolved D. There are 15 residues in the CDR3. The V and J ends lost 0 bases and 3 bases respectively, with 13 bases between them. The germline V gene encodes CDR1 SGDLS and CDR2 YYNGEE. CDR3 sequence reads: CASSVASQDLYEQYF. For the CDR3, the DNA is TGTGCCAGCAGCGTAGCTTCCCAAGACCTCTACGAGCAGTACTTC.

This clone was recorded only once. The CDR3 nucleotides read TGCGCCAGCAGCCAAGATGGCCAGCCTCGGGGGGAGCAGTACTTC. The encoded protein is CASSQDGQPRGEQYF. The rearrangement uses TRBV4-1 and TRBJ2-7; weak D call: TRBD2 (6 bases). The ends were cut back, 0 bases at V and 7 bases at J, with 16 bases in the middle. The germline V gene has CDR1 MGHRA and CDR2 YSYEKL. This CDR3 is 15 amino acids long.

This clone was counted once. This chain connects TRBV18 to TRBJ1-4; unclear D gene. The CDR3 contains 13 residues. The V gene's germline CDR1 is KGHSH and CDR2 LQKENI. With 3 bases removed from V and 8 bases from J, the gap between germline ends came to 10 bases. CDR3 region: CASSPGRSEKLFF. For the CDR3, the DNA is TGTGCCAGCTCACCCGGACGGAGCGAAAAACTGTTTTTT.

The V call is TRBV7-9, the J call TRBJ1-1; 8 nucleotides line up with TRBD1. CDR3 size: 18 residues. V lost 5 bases, J lost 1 base, and 15 bases stayed unmatched. The germline gives CDR1 SEHNR, CDR2 FQNEAQ (reference sequence). CDR3 bases: TGTGCCAGCAGCCTACACTACTTAGGACAGGGCAGGAACACTGAAGCTTTCTTT. This sequence encodes CASSLHYLGQGRNTEAFF.

This clone was picked up one time. This chain links TRBV5-1 with TRBJ2-7; 10 positions agree with TRBD1. The V gene's germline CDR1 is SGHRS and CDR2 YFSETQ. The CDR3 is made up of 14 amino acids. Unmatched junction bases numbered 3, after V lost 4 bases and J lost 2 bases. Here the CDR3 DNA reads TGCGCCAGCAGCCTCGGACAGGGGGCCTACGAGCAGTACTTC. It specifies CASSLGQGAYEQYF.

V is TRBV15 and J is TRBJ1-1; weak D call: TRBD1 (5 bases). The CDR3 is 14 residues long. The V end was cut by 0 bases, the J end by 8 bases, with 13 bases between. The germline gives CDR1 LNHNV, CDR2 YYDKDF (reference sequence). The CDR3 DNA reads TGTGCCACCAGCAGAGATACTAAAGGGGTAGAAGCTTTCTTT. Its protein product is CATSRDTKGVEAFF.